This T cell receptor beta chain was identified during a study of T cell responses to AZD1222 COVID-19 vaccine. A note on this clone: Its cognate antigen is unknown.

This table comes from immunoSEQ multiplex PCR, and its TCRdb copy is limited to in-frame clones, with some not included. The data hold around 76,000 clones, with approximately 85% observed a single time. Whole-study findings and limits: Baseline serology detected seropositivity in only six or seven AZD1222 recipients.

The CDR3 length is 14 residues. V was shortened by 3 bases and J by 2 bases, with 9 bases between the two germline ends. From germline, CDR1 is MNHEY and CDR2 SVGAGI. The source of this sequence is an adult in good health. The sequencing here drew on peripheral blood, taken on day 0 of AZD1222 vaccination. J is TRBJ2-3 and V is TRBV6-5; no reliable D call. The CDR3 reads CASSYIHPTDTQYF. CDR3 DNA: TGTGCCAGCAGTTATATACACCCCACAGATACGCAGTATTTT.